The T cell receptor beta chain under discussion was sequenced for a study of T cell responses to AZD1222 COVID-19 vaccine. Profiling relied on immunoSEQ multiplex PCR, and the TCRdb table lists in-frame clones only, not all of them. This sample has under 30,000 clones; roughly 90% occur once, and the top ten carry about 8.8%. V lost 2 bases to trimming and J lost 0 bases, with 8 bases between them. CDR1 is MNHEY and CDR2 is SMNVEV in the germline V gene (reference sequence). CDR3 length: 15 residues. This sequence was found in an adult who received the AZD1222 COVID-19 vaccine. Sequences were derived from peripheral blood, sampled 28 days after the second AZD1222 dose. The chain couples TRBV27 to TRBJ2-4, with D uncertain. The CDR3 protein is CASSLGALAKNIQYF. The CDR3 DNA is TGTGCCAGCAGTTTAGGAGCTCTAGCCAAAAACATTCAGTACTTC.